This T cell receptor (beta chain) was recovered during a study of T cell repertoires in cytomegalovirus infection. Findings and limits, study-wide: It was HLA-C-restricted CMV-specific TCR beta clonotypes that dominated the response ex vivo.

This clonotype has a single count. Its antigen is undetermined. TCRdb re-called the reads with MiXCR, one entry per CDR3 protein. This table has fewer than 400,000 distinct CDR3 sequences, around a sixth appearing once. Germline V lookup: CDR1 ENHRY, CDR2 SYGVKD. This CDR3 comprises 12 residues. The ends were cut back, 6 bases at V and 15 bases at J, with 18 bases in the middle. The source of this sequence is a human donor in good health (CMV status not recorded). Some clones in this sample may be carry-over from other donors' samples. Sequencing was done on a sample of PBMCs. The chain uses TRBV10-3 and TRBJ1-3, with D tentatively TRBD1 (5 bases). CDR3 residues: CAISPDTGSKYF. The CDR3 DNA reads TGTGCCATCAGCCCGGACACGGGGTCCAAATATTTT.